This T cell receptor beta chain was captured in a study of regulatory T cells in long-lasting Graves disease. The study, taken as a whole, reports: Peripheral blood alone, not thyroid tissue, underwent study. Persistent Graves' patients showed less TCR diversity than newly diagnosed patients showed.

Arm-PCR of CDR3 regions and iRepertoire HTBI primers were the basis on which TCR beta libraries were built. Per the study methods: Identification across samples found some 60 TRBV and fewer than 15 TRBJ segments. TCRdb re-analysed the multiplex PCR reads in MiXCR, keeping a single row per CDR3 protein. The V and J calls come from TCRdb's annotation, not from the publication. The data contain 360,000 or so distinct CDR3 sequences, about 23% of them singletons. The CDR3 sequence is 15 residues long. Per germline, CDR1 MNHEY and CDR2 SMNVEV (reference sequence). The V end was cut by 5 bases, the J end by 2 bases, with 13 bases between. Time point described: persistent/refractory GD, antithyroid drugs over 5 years with positive TRAb. The authors made the TCR library using RNA they extracted from PBMCs. This clonotype occurred many times. Its specificity is unknown.

This sequence joins TRBV27 and TRBJ1-5, with a weak D call TRBD1 (5 bases). The receptor was isolated from a woman between 40 and 55 years old with Graves disease. The sample consisted of peripheral blood mononuclear cells (PBMCs), taken when the disease was refractory, from a patient treated with antithyroid drugs. The CDR3 loop is CASSPRGIRNQPQHF. DNA for the CDR3: TGTGCCAGCAGTCCCCGGGGGATACGCAATCAGCCCCAGCATTTT.